These 30 T cell receptor beta chains came from one sample sequenced in a study of cutaneous CD30+ T cell lymphoproliferative disorder and hepatitis E. Profiling relied on immunoSEQ multiplex PCR, and the TCRdb table lists in-frame clones only, not all of them. The sample has about 1,100 clones, more than 70% seen once. Material: skin tissue. The source is a human donor with a cutaneous T cell lymphoproliferative disorder associated with hepatitis E virus.

The gene calls are TRBV10-3 and TRBJ1-1, with a tentative D call TRBD1 (6 bases). Germline V gene lookup returns CDR1 ENHRY and CDR2 SYGVKD. The CDR3 extends over 14 amino acids. The ends were cut back, 10 bases at V and 6 bases at J, with 21 bases in the middle. CDR3 in amino acids: CATLEYRELSEAFF. The CDR3 bases are TGTGCCACCCTTGAATACAGGGAATTGTCTGAAGCTTTCTTT.

The chain joins TRBV4-1 to TRBJ1-5; tentatively, D is TRBD1 (5 bases). From germline, CDR1 is MGHRA and CDR2 YSYEKL. Trimming shortened V by 5 bases and J by 7 bases, and 12 bases separated the two germline ends. The CDR3 runs 13 residues. The CDR3 DNA follows: TGCGCCAGCAGCTCAGGGATAGAACAGCCCCAGCATTTT. It specifies CASSSGIEQPQHF.

V gene TRBV7-2 combines with J gene TRBJ2-5; maybe TRBD2 (5 bases). There are 15 residues in the CDR3. CDR1 SGHTA and CDR2 FQGNSA come from the germline V gene. V was cut by 0 bases and J by 4 bases, with 12 bases left in between. The CDR3 coding sequence is TGTGCCAGCAGCTTAGCGGGGAGCGCAGGAGAGACCCAGTACTTC. It translates to CASSLAGSAGETQYF.

The genes are TRBV7-6 and TRBJ2-7, with D perhaps TRBD1 (6 bases). Germline loops: CDR1 SGHVS, CDR2 FNYEAQ. This CDR3 spans 12 amino acids. The germline V and J ends were trimmed by 3 bases and 7 bases, with 10 bases remaining between them. The CDR3 sequence: CASSLGQTEQYF. In nucleotides, the CDR3 is TGTGCCAGCAGCTTGGGACAAACTGAGCAGTACTTC.

The DNA for the CDR3 is TGTGCCAGTGCAACCGGGACAGGGCTAACGAACGGTGGCTACACCTTC. Translated: CASATGTGLTNGGYTF. The rearrangement uses TRBV19 and TRBJ1-2; 9 nucleotides align to TRBD1. CDR1 is LNHDA and CDR2 is SQIVND in the germline V gene (reference sequence). Unmatched junction bases numbered 17, after V lost 8 bases and J lost 7 bases. The CDR3 loop spans 16 amino acids.

The V call is TRBV12-5, the J call TRBJ1-3, with TRBD1 as a possible D gene (6 bases). This CDR3 is 14 amino acids long. In germline, CDR1 is LGHNT, CDR2 FRNRAP. This CDR3 reads CSNPTGRNGNTIYF. The CDR3, as DNA: TGTTCAAATCCCACAGGGAGGAACGGAAACACCATATATTTT.

With regard to this clone: The junction and the germline gene differ at one end; a read error may be behind it. V gene TRBV2 combines with J gene TRBJ2-7, with a possible D match to TRBD1 (7 bases). CDR3 length: 12 amino acids. The V gene's germline CDR1 is SNHLY and CDR2 FYNNEI. The DNA of the CDR3 is TGTGTCAGCAGGGGGGAGTTGTACGAGCAGTACTTC. This encodes CVSRGELYEQYF.

This sequence joins TRBV15 and TRBJ2-1; 7 bases are shared with TRBD2. V was pared by 0 bases and J by 7 bases, with 9 bases of the junction left unmatched. Germline V gives CDR1 LNHNV, CDR2 YYDKDF (reference sequence). The CDR3 consists of 16 residues. CDR3: CATSRDRAGRGNEQFF. The CDR3 DNA follows: TGTGCCACCAGCAGAGACAGGGCGGGGAGGGGAAATGAGCAGTTCTTC.

This sequence joins TRBV6-6 and TRBJ1-1; D might be TRBD1 (6 bases). Per the germline V gene, CDR1 is MNHNY and CDR2 is SVGAGI (reference sequence). This CDR3 has 12 residues. Trimming pared 5 bases from V and 7 bases from J, leaving 11 bases between. The CDR3 sequence is CASSDYRDEAFF. The CDR3 DNA sequence: TGTGCCAGCAGTGACTACAGGGATGAAGCTTTCTTT.

This chain joins TRBV25-1 and TRBJ1-2; 7 nucleotides match TRBD1. The CDR3 totals 14 residues. V lost 5 bases, J lost 6 bases, and 9 bases stayed unmatched. The germline V gene encodes CDR1 MGHDK and CDR2 SYGVNS. DNA of the CDR3: TGTGCCAGCAGTAGGACAGGCCTAAGGGATGGCTACACCTTC. It is translated as CASSRTGLRDGYTF.

The chain recombines TRBV4-1 with TRBJ2-7; 9 bases fit TRBD2. Germline trimming cut 8 bases from V and 6 bases from J; bases unmatched to any gene: 5. The CDR3 is 12 amino acids. Germline V gives CDR1 MGHRA, CDR2 YSYEKL. The CDR3 region has the DNA TGCGCCAGCGGGGGACTAGCTGGCGAGCAGTACTTC. Translated, it gives CASGGLAGEQYF.

The chain has TRBV5-1 and TRBJ2-3, with 8 bases lining up with TRBD1. The CDR3 is 15 residues long. From germline, CDR1 is SGHRS and CDR2 YFSETQ. The V and J ends lost 4 bases and 4 bases, in that order; junction bases with no gene match: 8. Here the CDR3 DNA reads TGCGCCAGCAGCGTCACAGGGGGTATCGCAGATACGCAGTATTTT. Its protein product is CASSVTGGIADTQYF.

The V and J genes are TRBV4-2 and TRBJ1-1; the D is unclear. V was shortened by 0 bases and J by 6 bases, with 8 bases between the two germline ends. CDR1 is LGHNA and CDR2 is YNFKEQ in the germline V gene. This CDR3 has 13 amino acids. The CDR3 nucleotides are TGTGCCAGCAGCCAAGATCGAGGAGCTGAAGCTTTCTTT. This codes for CASSQDRGAEAFF.

The rearrangement uses TRBV10-3 and TRBJ1-4; 8 nucleotides line up with TRBD1. V was pared by 7 bases and J by 5 bases, with 6 bases of the junction left unmatched. CDR1 and CDR2 from the germline V gene are ENHRY and SYGVKD. The CDR3 contains 14 residues. The CDR3 sequence is CAIKPGQENEKLFF. Written as DNA, the CDR3 is TGTGCCATCAAACCGGGACAGGAGAATGAAAAACTGTTTTTT.

V usage is TRBV10-3 and J usage is TRBJ1-1; the match to TRBD1 covers 7 bases. The CDR3 extends over 16 amino acids. With 0 bases clipped from V and 0 bases from J, the junction kept 4 bases outside the gene matches. CDR1 is ENHRY, CDR2 SYGVKD, per germline. As DNA, the CDR3 is TGTGCCATCAGTGAGTCCTGGGGGACAGTGAACACTGAAGCTTTCTTT. Translated, it gives CAISESWGTVNTEAFF.

This clone was recorded once. The chain joins TRBV4-3 to TRBJ2-7; maybe TRBD2 (5 bases). This CDR3 region has 16 residues. Trimming took 0 bases from V and 1 from J, leaving 13 bases between them. Germline CDR1 reads LGHNA; CDR2 reads YSLEER. The CDR3 region is CASSQDRWRRSYEQYF. In DNA, the CDR3 is TGCGCCAGCAGCCAAGATCGTTGGAGGAGGTCCTACGAGCAGTACTTC.

This clone was found a few times. The chain carries TRBV5-6 and TRBJ2-5; a possible D gene is TRBD2 (6 bases). Trimming left V 6 bases short and J 5 bases short, with 14 bases between. CDR3 size: 13 residues. The germline CDR1 and CDR2 sequences are SGHDT and YYEEEE. The CDR3 here is CASTQQREETQYF. The CDR3 DNA sequence: TGTGCCAGCACCCAACAACGGGAGGAGACCCAGTACTTC.

In this sample, this clone turned up a few times. V usage is TRBV6-5 and J usage is TRBJ1-5, with D uncertain. CDR3 length: 15 residues. Trimming pared 2 bases from V and 0 bases from J, leaving 8 bases between. Germline CDR1 and CDR2: MNHEY and SVGAGI. The CDR3 spells CASSYGVNSNQPQHF. CDR3 DNA sequence: TGTGCCAGCAGTTACGGCGTAAATAGCAATCAGCCCCAGCATTTT.

The V and J genes are TRBV7-9 and TRBJ1-1; 8 bases fit TRBD1. The V and J ends lost 4 bases and 0 bases, in that order; junction bases with no gene match: 10. The CDR3 extends over 17 amino acids. Per the germline V gene, CDR1 is SEHNR and CDR2 is FQNEAQ (reference sequence). The CDR3 reads CASSSGQGLSLNTEAFF. The CDR3 DNA is TGTGCCAGCAGCTCTGGACAGGGACTGTCCTTGAACACTGAAGCTTTCTTT.

The chain couples TRBV16 to TRBJ2-1; D gene unclear. From germline, CDR1 is KGHSY and CDR2 FQNENV. V lost 5 bases and J 7 bases, leaving 9 bases between the germline ends. This CDR3 has 12 amino acids. The CDR3 reads CASSSRANEQFF. CDR3 nucleotide sequence: TGTGCCAGCAGCTCACGAGCGAATGAGCAGTTCTTC.

The chain links TRBV13 to TRBJ2-3; 8 bases agree with TRBD2. Germline CDR1 reads PRHDT; CDR2 reads FYEKMQ (reference sequence). The V segment lost 2 bases and the J segment 4 bases; nucleotides outside the gene matches: 14. This CDR3 is built from 18 residues. The CDR3 coding sequence is TGTGCCAGCAGCTTAATTTTTACCGGGAGGGTTTGGGCAGATACGCAGTATTTT. Residues: CASSLIFTGRVWADTQYF. The entire variable domain, with the rest obtained from reference TRBV13 and TRBJ2-3, is as follows: AAGVIQSPRHLIKEKRETATLKCYPIPRHDTVYWYQQGPGQDPQFLISFYEKMQSDKGSIPDRFSAQQFSDYHSELNMSSLELGDSALYFCASSLIFTGRVWADTQYFGPGTRLTVL.

The chain joins TRBV4-1 to TRBJ2-1; 8 nucleotides align to TRBD2. The CDR3 runs to 18 residues. Trimming took 1 base from V and 2 from J; bases not matched to a gene: 10. Germline lookup yields CDR1 MGHRA and CDR2 YSYEKL. The CDR3 bases are TGCGCCAGCAGCCAAGTAGCGGCAGCGGGGGAAACCTACAATGAGCAGTTCTTC. It encodes CASSQVAAAGETYNEQFF.

V is TRBV27 and J is TRBJ2-3; D gene uncertain. Germline V gene lookup returns CDR1 MNHEY and CDR2 SMNVEV (reference sequence). Trimming cost V 7 bases and J 0 bases, with 14 bases left between them. CDR3 size: 15 residues. CDR3 nucleotides: TGTGCCAGCATCCGACGGGCCCCCAGCACAGATACGCAGTATTTT. Translating it yields CASIRRAPSTDTQYF.

The gene calls are TRBV2 and TRBJ1-4; D is undetermined. The germline V gene encodes CDR1 SNHLY and CDR2 FYNNEI. The CDR3 has 15 amino acids. V was shortened by 1 base and J by 3 bases, with 9 bases between the two germline ends. The CDR3, as DNA: TGTGCCAGCAGTGAAGGGGAGGCACCTAATGAAAAACTGTTTTTT. The encoded protein is CASSEGEAPNEKLFF. The entire variable domain, with the rest obtained from reference TRBV2 and TRBJ1-4, is as follows: EPEVTQTPSHQVTQMGQEVILRCVPISNHLYFYWYRQILGQKVEFLVSFYNNEISEKSEIFDDQFSVERPDGSNFTLKIRSTKLEDSAMYFCASSEGEAPNEKLFFGSGTQLSVL.

This chain uses TRBV11-2 with TRBJ2-7, with a possible D match to TRBD2 (5 bases). The CDR3 sequence is 13 residues long. Trimming took off 5 bases at V and 5 bases at J, with 13 bases between the two ends. CDR1 SGHAT and CDR2 FQNNGV come from the germline V gene. The CDR3 loop reads CASSPEVGDEQYF. CDR3 nucleotides: TGTGCCAGCAGCCCGGAGGTGGGAGACGAGCAGTACTTC.

In its sample, this clone ranks as large (0.1 to 1%). This chain links TRBV7-8 with TRBJ1-2, with TRBD1 matching 9 bases. Germline trimming cut 3 bases from V and 6 bases from J; bases unmatched to any gene: 5. The germline gives CDR1 SGHVS, CDR2 FQNEAQ. The length of the CDR3 is 14 residues. The CDR3 DNA follows: TGTGCCAGCAGCTTCGGAGGACAGGGGCATGGCTACACCTTC. Its translation: CASSFGGQGHGYTF.

The chain carries TRBV5-1 and TRBJ2-7, with TRBD2 as a possible D gene (6 bases). Trimming left V 4 bases short and J 5 bases short, with 16 bases between. CDR3 length: 14 amino acids. Germline V gene sequence: CDR1 SGHRS, CDR2 YFSETQ. CDR3 coding DNA: TGCGCCAGCAGCGGCGGGACCGCTTTCCACGAGCAGTACTTC. Encoded protein: CASSGGTAFHEQYF.

CDR3 nucleotides: TGTGCCAGCAGTTTATTTCATCTTCAATTCACTGAAGCTTTCTTT. It is translated as CASSLFHLQFTEAFF. The chain employs TRBV28 and TRBJ1-1; the D is unclear. The CDR3 totals 15 residues. CDR1 and CDR2 (germline): MDHEN, SYDVKM. V lost 1 base and J 4 bases, leaving 13 bases between the germline ends.

The gene calls are TRBV27 and TRBJ1-5, with TRBD1 matching over 7 bases. Losses at the gene ends were 4 bases for V and 0 bases for J; bases not matched to a gene: 18. CDR3 length: 20 amino acids. Per the germline V gene, CDR1 is MNHEY and CDR2 is SMNVEV (reference sequence). The CDR3 DNA reads as TGTGCCAGCAGTTCCAACCCCCCCGGGACAGAAGACTATAGCAATCAGCCCCAGCATTTT. The encoded protein is CASSSNPPGTEDYSNQPQHF.

The gene calls are TRBV6-5 and TRBJ1-1, with 7 bases identical to TRBD1. The CDR3 covers 15 residues. The junction had 13 bases not matched to a gene; V was cut back by 7 bases and J by 5 bases. In germline, CDR1 is MNHEY, CDR2 SVGAGI. CDR3 sequence reads: CASKGQTGPGTEAFF. CDR3 sequence (DNA): TGTGCCAGCAAGGGACAGACAGGGCCGGGGACTGAAGCTTTCTTT.